Described below is a single T cell receptor (beta chain) sequence and its context. No antigen is known for it. This sample is drawn from a study of T cell repertoires in cytomegalovirus infection. General study results and limits: The ex vivo response was dominated by HLA-C-restricted CMV-specific TCR beta clonotypes. Carriers of CMV plus the relevant HLA were identified by cumulative public TCR beta family frequency.

The CDR3 contains 13 residues. V lost 4 bases and J 0 bases, leaving 8 bases between the germline ends. Germline-derived CDR1 and CDR2 are SGHKS and YYEKEE (reference sequence). TCRdb reanalysed the reads using MiXCR and keeps one entry per CDR3 protein. The repertoire includes fewer than 850,000 distinct CDR3 sequences, almost 30% of them detected once, and around 12% sits in the top ten. Specimen: cultured CD8+ T cells from PBMCs, collected from culture after CMV antigen stimulation. V usage is TRBV5-5 and J usage is TRBJ2-7; possible D gene TRBD1, 5 bases. The clonotype comes from a human donor in good health (CMV status not recorded). Some clones in this sample may be carry-over from other donors' samples. As DNA, the CDR3 is TGTGCCAGCAGCCAACAGGTCTCCTACGAGCAGTACTTC. This translates into CASSQQVSYEQYF.